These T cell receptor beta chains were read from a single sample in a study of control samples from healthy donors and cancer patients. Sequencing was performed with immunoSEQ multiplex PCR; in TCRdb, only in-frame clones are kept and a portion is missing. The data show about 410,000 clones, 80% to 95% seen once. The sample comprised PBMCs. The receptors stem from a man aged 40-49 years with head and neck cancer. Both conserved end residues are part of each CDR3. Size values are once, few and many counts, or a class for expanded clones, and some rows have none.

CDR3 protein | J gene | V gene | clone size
CASSYSRNMNTEAFF | TRBJ1-1 | TRBV6-5 | -
CASSFTGSYGYTF | TRBJ1-2 | TRBV11-1 | -
CASSTGREQETQYF | TRBJ2-5 | TRBV21-1 | -
CASSRADTQYF | TRBJ2-3 | TRBV12-3/TRBV12-4 | -
CASSFENTGELFF | TRBJ2-2 | TRBV7-7 | -
CASSLLAVSSGANVLTF | TRBJ2-6 | TRBV28 | -
CASTPDRGLLPNYGYTF | TRBJ1-2 | TRBV7-2 | -
CAIRASSTGMNTEAFF | TRBJ1-1 | TRBV10-3 | few
CASNNRGPGNTIYF | TRBJ1-3 | TRBV6-5 | -
CASSGLQRGAYNEQFF | TRBJ2-1 | TRBV10-1 | -
CASSFSRGDGYTF | TRBJ1-2 | TRBV5-1 | once
CASAARDRNQPQHF | TRBJ1-5 | TRBV23-1 | -
CASSLRRASGANVLTF | TRBJ2-6 | TRBV5-1 | -
CASSHRAGASRTYEQYF | TRBJ2-7 | TRBV7-8 | -
CAWSKQGPETQYF | TRBJ2-5 | TRBV30 | once
CASSPEGTFSSYNSPLHF | TRBJ1-6 | TRBV3-1/TRBV3-2 | -
CASSFRGATSTDTQYF | TRBJ2-3 | TRBV28 | -
CASSFRDRPFYEQYF | TRBJ2-7 | TRBV5-1 | once
CASSYIAGGPGELFF | TRBJ2-2 | TRBV6-6 | -
CASSQRSDQPQHF | TRBJ1-5 | TRBV12-3/TRBV12-4 | -
CASSFPSSYNEQFF | TRBJ2-1 | TRBV7-9 | -
CASSVAGETYNEQFF | TRBJ2-1 | TRBV9 | -
CAWIRGGWTGELFF | TRBJ2-2 | TRBV30 | -
CAISAQGHYGYTF | TRBJ1-2 | TRBV10-3 | -
CASSPRVAGGTYNEQFF | TRBJ2-1 | TRBV4-3 | -
CASRRGDFPVSDTQYF | TRBJ2-3 | TRBV19 | -
CASAISRQTLSYNEQFF | TRBJ2-1 | TRBV12-5 | -
CASRPTGMAGELFF | TRBJ2-2 | TRBV2 | -
CASSLYERGWLTVRQETQYF | TRBJ2-5 | TRBV28 | -
CASGFRVNSYEQYF | TRBJ2-7 | TRBV12-5 | -
CASSSRPDTQYF | TRBJ2-3 | TRBV28 | once
CASSQGYRSQETQYF | TRBJ2-5 | TRBV14 | -
CASSLARGVQNIQYF | TRBJ2-4 | TRBV7-2 | -
CASSEGSYTGELFF | TRBJ2-2 | TRBV6-1 | -
CASSAQNTEAFF | TRBJ1-1 | TRBV9 | -
CATSRRDRTGRNEQYF | TRBJ2-7 | TRBV15 | -
CASSQDQGVTGANVLTF | TRBJ2-6 | TRBV4-3 | -
CASSHRDRAYEQYF | TRBJ2-7 | TRBV7-2 | -
CASSYLTRDQPQHF | TRBJ1-5 | TRBV6-6 | -
CASGLGTSGTDTQYF | TRBJ2-3 | TRBV12-5 | -
CAFRGGISGNTIYF | TRBJ1-3 | TRBV2 | -
CASSQGGETQYF | TRBJ2-5 | TRBV4-1 | once
CASGYSTTDTQYF | TRBJ2-3 | TRBV12-3/TRBV12-4 | -
CASSEARSGELFF | TRBJ2-2 | TRBV2 | -
CASRDPGTGLEGYTF | TRBJ1-2 | TRBV7-2 | -
CASSPALNTEAFF | TRBJ1-1 | TRBV5-4 | -
CASRSRGTGELFF | TRBJ2-2 | TRBV11-3 | -
CATESGGLGSNEQFF | TRBJ2-1 | TRBV28 | -
CASSFQGGTYEQYF | TRBJ2-7 | TRBV27 | -